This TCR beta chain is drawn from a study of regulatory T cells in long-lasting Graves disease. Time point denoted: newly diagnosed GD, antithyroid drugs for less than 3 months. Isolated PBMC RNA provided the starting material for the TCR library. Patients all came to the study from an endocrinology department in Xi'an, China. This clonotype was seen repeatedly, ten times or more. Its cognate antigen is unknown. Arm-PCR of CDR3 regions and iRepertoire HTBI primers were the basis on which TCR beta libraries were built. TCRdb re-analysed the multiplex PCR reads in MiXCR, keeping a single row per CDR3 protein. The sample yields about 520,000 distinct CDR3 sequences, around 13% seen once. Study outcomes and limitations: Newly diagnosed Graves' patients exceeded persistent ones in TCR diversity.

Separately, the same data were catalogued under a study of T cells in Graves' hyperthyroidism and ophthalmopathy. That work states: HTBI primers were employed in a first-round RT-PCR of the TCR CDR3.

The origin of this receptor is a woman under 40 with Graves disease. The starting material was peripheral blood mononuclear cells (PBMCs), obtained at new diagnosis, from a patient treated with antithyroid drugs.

CDR3 sequence reads: CAWSYSYEQYF. DNA of the CDR3: TGTGCCTGGAGTTACAGCTACGAGCAGTACTTC. V is TRBV30 and J is TRBJ2-7; D is undetermined. CDR3 length equals 11 residues. V shed 2 bases and J shed 3 bases, with 5 bases lying between them. The germline gives CDR1 GTSNPN, CDR2 SVGIG (reference sequence). The whole variable domain, remainder taken from reference TRBV30 and TRBJ2-7, is SQTIHQWPATLVQPVGSPLSLECTVEGTSNPNLYWYRQAAGRGLQLLFYSVGIGQISSEVPQNLSASRPQDRQFILSSKKLLLSDSGFYLCAWSYSYEQYFGPGTRLTVT.